Described below is a single T cell receptor beta chain sequence and its context. Its antigen is not known. At one end, the junction sequence differs from germline, possibly due to a read error. This CDR3 region has 14 residues. Germline CDR1 SGHNT, CDR2 YENEEA. The data stem from a study of tumor-infiltrating lymphocytes in primary liver carcinoma. About the study: Those enrolled were patients of both sexes, who were aged 30 to 69 years.

Study results and caveats: A significantly higher top-250-clone fraction was recorded for tumors than for blood (p = 0.039). Tumor-adjacent and tumor-blood pairs shared less of their repertoires than tumor region pairs shared.

Unsorted whole blood yielded blood RNA, and germline DNA was extracted as well. A primer in the constant region served to generate TCR beta cDNA from 450 to 650 ng of total RNA. Construction of TCR beta libraries relied on three successive nested multiplex PCR rounds employing slightly modified ARM-PCR. The study ran its first two PCR rounds for around 10 cycles each, using TRBV1-TRBV30 forward primers and a C-beta reverse primer. MiXCR was run by TCRdb on the multiplex PCR reads, yielding one entry per CDR3 protein. Of about 180,000 distinct CDR3 sequences listed, about 60% are singletons. V is TRBV11-3 and J is TRBJ2-1; D perhaps matches TRBD1 (6 bases). The TCR sequence derives from a man aged 35-49 years with primary liver carcinoma and hepatitis B virus infection. The source material was peripheral blood. The CDR3 loop reads CAGSLQGSVNEQFF. DNA of the CDR3: TGTGCCGGCAGCTTACAGGGTTCGGTGAATGAGCAGTTCTTC.